The T cell receptor (beta chain) described here comes from a study of identical twins. This clonotype showed up many times. Its cognate antigen is unknown. With 8 bases removed from V and 2 bases from J, the gap between germline ends came to 18 bases. The CDR3 totals 15 residues. A template switching step contributed a universal primer site, while unique molecular identifiers were present in the cDNA. TCRdb re-derived calls from the 5' RACE reads in MiXCR, one entry per CDR3 protein. This table has 640,000 or so distinct CDR3 sequences, roughly 6% appearing once. Study-wide points: Researchers caution that invariant MAIT and iNKT cells could partly confound zero-insertion analyses. Low generation probability was overrepresented in out-of-frame alpha sequences shared by twins. Cross-sectional statistical analysis was relied on for the conclusions, without the same donors being followed.

The chain links TRBV12-3 or TRBV12-4 to TRBJ1-1; perhaps TRBD1 as D (5 bases). The sequence was obtained from a man younger than 35 in good health. The sample was naive T cells sorted from blood. The CDR3 sequence: CASSVFRTLNTEAFF. The CDR3 nucleotides read TGTGCCAGCTCAGTTTTTAGGACACTAAACACTGAAGCTTTCTTT.